This T cell receptor beta chain was profiled in a study of CD8 T cells in Susac syndrome. The CDR3 extends over 17 amino acids. Per germline, CDR1 LGHDT and CDR2 YNNKEL (reference sequence). V lost 0 bases and J 0 bases, leaving 9 bases between the germline ends. RNA in amounts of about 0.5 to 1 ug was reverse transcribed with random hexamers. TCRdb re-called the immunoSEQ multiplex PCR reads with MiXCR, one entry per CDR3 protein. The profile shows about 180,000 distinct CDR3 sequences, approximately 94% of them singletons. TCR beta sequences were obtained from blood CD8+ and CD4+ T cells. The rearrangement uses TRBV3-1 and TRBJ2-6; TRBD2 is a possible D gene (5 bases). What was sequenced was CD4+ T cells from PBMCs. The sequence derives from a human donor with multiple sclerosis. Here the CDR3 DNA reads TGTGCCAGCAGCCAAGAAGCGGCAGGCTCTGGGGCCAACGTCCTGACTTTC. Translating gives CASSQEAAGSGANVLTF.